The TCR beta chain under discussion was sequenced for a study of T cell changes during pregnancy in multiple sclerosis. This table comes from immunoSEQ multiplex PCR, and its TCRdb copy is limited to in-frame clones, with some not included. This table has fewer than 75,000 clones, approximately 91% appearing once. Trimming left V 2 bases short and J 4 bases short, with 11 bases between. The CDR3 has 14 amino acids. Germline CDR1 MNHEY, CDR2 SMNVEV (reference sequence). The clonotype was recovered from a female donor with multiple sclerosis, enrolled in a pregnancy study. The sample here was peripheral blood, taken in the second trimester of pregnancy. This rearrangement joins TRBV27 to TRBJ1-2; perhaps TRBD1 as D (5 bases). The CDR3 DNA reads TGTGCCAGCAGTTTACGATCAGGGTCCTATGGCTACACCTTC. Protein sequence: CASSLRSGSYGYTF.